This TCR beta chain was sequenced for a study of T-cell reconstitution after alpha-beta-depleted transplantation in children. Study-level results: Once a year had passed after transplant, T-cell counts and diversity came mostly from newly produced T cells.

TCRbeta library preparation incorporated unique molecular identifiers. TCRdb passed the PCR reads through MiXCR, listing each CDR3 protein once. The sample includes over 150,000 distinct CDR3 sequences, 11% seen only once; the top ten take about 12%. Notes on this clonotype: Antigen specificity is unknown.

From germline, CDR1 is SGHRS and CDR2 YFSETQ. The CDR3 runs to 17 residues. Trimming removed 4 bases from V and 9 bases from J, with 26 bases in between. The sample here was PBMCs, taken before TCRalphabeta/CD19-depleted stem cell transplant. The V call is TRBV5-1, the J call TRBJ2-1, with D maybe TRBD2 (7 bases). The clonotype originates from a boy aged 2 to 9 with acute myeloid leukemia, due to receive a stem cell transplant. The CDR3 spells CASSAPDWEGVLAEQFF. The DNA for the CDR3 is TGCGCCAGCAGCGCGCCGGACTGGGAGGGGGTGCTTGCTGAGCAGTTCTTC. Full variable domain (rest looked up from reference TRBV5-1 and TRBJ2-1): KAGVTQTPRYLIKTRGQQVTLSCSPISGHRSVSWYQQTPGQGLQFLFEYFSETQRNKGNFPGRFSGRQFSNSRSEMNVSTLELGDSALYLCASSAPDWEGVLAEQFFGPGTRLTVL.